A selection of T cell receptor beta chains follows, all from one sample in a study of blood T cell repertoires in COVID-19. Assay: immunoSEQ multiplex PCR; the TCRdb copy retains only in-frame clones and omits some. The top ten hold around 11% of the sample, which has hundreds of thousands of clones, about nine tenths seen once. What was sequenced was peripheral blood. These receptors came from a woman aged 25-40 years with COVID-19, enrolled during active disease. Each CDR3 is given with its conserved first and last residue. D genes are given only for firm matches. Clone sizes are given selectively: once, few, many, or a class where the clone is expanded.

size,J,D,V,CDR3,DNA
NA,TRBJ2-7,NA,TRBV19,CASSPQSPGQGAYEQYF,TGTGCCAGTAGCCCCCAAAGCCCGGGACAAGGAGCCTACGAGCAGTACTTC
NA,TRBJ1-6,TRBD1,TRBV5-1,CASSWGARTGNSPLHF,TGCGCCAGCAGCTGGGGGGCGAGGACAGGGAATTCACCCCTCCACTTT
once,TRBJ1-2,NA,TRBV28,CASSLGQGYGYTF,TGTGCCAGCAGCCTTGGCCAGGGCTATGGCTACACCTTC
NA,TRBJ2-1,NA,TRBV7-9,CASTESVAQFF,TGTGCCAGCACTGAATCGGTTGCGCAGTTCTTC
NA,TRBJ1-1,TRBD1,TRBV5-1,CASSTTGTANTEAFF,TGCGCCAGCAGCACCACCGGGACAGCGAACACTGAAGCTTTCTTT
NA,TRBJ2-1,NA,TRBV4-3,CASSQDLQNTMNEQFF,TGCGCCAGCAGCCAAGATCTACAGAACACGATGAATGAGCAGTTCTTC
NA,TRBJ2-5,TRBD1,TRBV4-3,CASSQHPGGGNLGRVTGETQYF,TGCGCCAGCAGCCAACACCCAGGGGGCGGAAACCTTGGGCGGGTCACGGGGGAGACCCAGTACTTC
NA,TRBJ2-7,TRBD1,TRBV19,CASSDRDRSSYEQYF,TGTGCCAGTAGTGACCGGGACAGGTCCTCCTACGAGCAGTACTTC
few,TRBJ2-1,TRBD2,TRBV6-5,CASSREGGRPNEQFF,TGTGCCAGCAGCCGAGAGGGCGGGAGGCCCAATGAGCAGTTCTTC
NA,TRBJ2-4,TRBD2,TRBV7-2,CASSLARGKNIQYF,TGTGCCAGCAGCTTAGCGCGGGGGAAAAACATTCAGTACTTC
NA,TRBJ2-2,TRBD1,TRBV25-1,CASGDRETGELFF,TGTGCCAGCGGGGACAGGGAGACCGGGGAGCTGTTTTTT
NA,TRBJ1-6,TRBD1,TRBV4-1,CASSQDRDRVYNSPLHF,TGCGCCAGCAGCCAAGACCGCGACAGGGTTTATAATTCGCCCCTCCACTTT
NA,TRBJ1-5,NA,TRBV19,CASSNQRGMSQPQHF,TGTGCCAGTAGCAACCAACGAGGCATGAGCCAGCCCCAGCATTTT
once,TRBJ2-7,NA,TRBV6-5,CASSQTGARSEQYF,TGTGCCAGCAGTCAGACAGGAGCTCGTAGCGAGCAGTACTTC
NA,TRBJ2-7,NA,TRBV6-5,CASSYSLRADEQYF,TGTGCCAGCAGTTACTCTTTGCGCGCGGACGAGCAGTACTTC
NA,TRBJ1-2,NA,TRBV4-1,CASSQRGYGYTF,TGCGCCAGCAGCCAACGGGGGTATGGCTACACCTTC
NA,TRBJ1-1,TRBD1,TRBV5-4,CASSLDRGPEAFF,TGTGCCAGCAGCTTGGACAGGGGGCCTGAAGCTTTCTTT
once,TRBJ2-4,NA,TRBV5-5,CASSLVGAKNIQYF,TGTGCCAGCAGCTTGGTCGGGGCCAAAAACATTCAGTACTTC
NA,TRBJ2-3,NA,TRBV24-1,CATSDGLVEVTDTQYF,TGTGCCACCAGTGATGGTCTAGTAGAGGTCACAGATACGCAGTATTTT
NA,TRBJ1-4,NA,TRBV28,CASSPVGLAGGPGEKLFF,TGTGCCAGCAGCCCTGTAGGTCTAGCGGGAGGGCCCGGTGAAAAACTGTTTTTT
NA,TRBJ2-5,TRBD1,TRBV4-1,CASSHRDREETQYF,TGCGCCAGCAGCCATCGAGACAGGGAAGAGACCCAGTACTTC
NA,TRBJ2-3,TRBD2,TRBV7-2,CASSLIGLAGSTDTQYF,TGTGCCAGCAGTCTCATAGGTCTAGCGGGATCCACAGATACGCAGTATTTT
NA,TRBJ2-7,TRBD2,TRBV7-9,CASTQSPLAGRSYEQYF,TGTGCCAGCACCCAATCCCCCCTAGCGGGGCGGAGTTACGAGCAGTACTTC
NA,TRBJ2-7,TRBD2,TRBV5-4,CASSLVGGGNNEQYF,TGTGCCAGCAGCTTGGTCGGGGGAGGGAACAACGAGCAGTACTTC
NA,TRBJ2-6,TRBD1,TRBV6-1,CASSVLLGGTGANVLTF,TGTGCCAGCAGTGTTCTTTTAGGGGGCACTGGGGCCAACGTCCTGACTTTC
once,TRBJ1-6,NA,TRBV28,CATGQIEYNSPLHF,TGTGCCACAGGACAGATAGAGTATAATTCACCCCTCCACTTT
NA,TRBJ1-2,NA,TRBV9,CASSVGNGLTNYGYTF,TGTGCCAGCAGCGTAGGGAACGGACTCACTAACTATGGCTACACCTTC
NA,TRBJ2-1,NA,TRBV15,CATSRDRGSSNEQFF,TGTGCCACCAGCAGAGACAGGGGTTCGTCCAATGAGCAGTTCTTC
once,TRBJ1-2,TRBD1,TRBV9,CASSVGQGYGYTF,TGTGCCAGCAGCGTAGGACAGGGTTATGGCTACACCTTC
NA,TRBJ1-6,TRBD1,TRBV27,CASSLEGQGNSPLHF,TGTGCCAGCAGTTTGGAGGGACAGGGTAATTCACCCCTCCACTTT
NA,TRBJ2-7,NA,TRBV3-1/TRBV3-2,CASSQQGGEQYF,TGTGCCAGCAGCCAGCAGGGGGGCGAGCAGTACTTC
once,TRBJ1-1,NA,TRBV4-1,CASSLLQGSSTEAFF,TGCGCCAGCAGCCTTCTTCAGGGGAGTAGCACTGAAGCTTTCTTT
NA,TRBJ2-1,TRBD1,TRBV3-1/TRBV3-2,CASSPLRGMGYNEQFF,TGTGCCAGCAGCCCCCTCAGGGGGATGGGGTACAATGAGCAGTTCTTC
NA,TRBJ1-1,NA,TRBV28,CASSFLEFEAFF,TGTGCCAGCAGCTTCCTAGAGTTTGAAGCTTTCTTT
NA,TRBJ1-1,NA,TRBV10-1,CASSYREDTEAFF,TGCGCCAGCAGTTATAGGGAGGACACTGAAGCTTTCTTT
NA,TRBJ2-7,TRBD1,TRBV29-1,CSVRTGNEQYF,TGCAGCGTCCGGACAGGGAACGAGCAGTACTTC
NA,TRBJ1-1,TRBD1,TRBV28,CASSRRQGAYGTEAFF,TGTGCCAGCAGTCGACGACAGGGGGCATATGGCACTGAAGCTTTCTTT
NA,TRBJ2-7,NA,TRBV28,CASSLGHREHEQYF,TGTGCCAGCAGTTTAGGGCACCGGGAACACGAGCAGTACTTC
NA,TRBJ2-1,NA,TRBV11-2,CASSLDLRGEQFF,TGTGCCAGCAGCTTAGATTTACGGGGTGAGCAGTTCTTC
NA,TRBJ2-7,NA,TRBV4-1,CASSPGAVYEQYF,TGCGCCAGCAGCCCTGGAGCCGTCTACGAGCAGTACTTC
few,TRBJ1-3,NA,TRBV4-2,CASSQGDERGSGNTIYF,TGTGCCAGCAGCCAAGGCGACGAAAGGGGGTCTGGAAACACCATATATTTT
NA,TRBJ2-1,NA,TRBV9,CASSPRVSYNEQFF,TGTGCCAGCAGCCCCCGGGTCTCCTACAATGAGCAGTTCTTC
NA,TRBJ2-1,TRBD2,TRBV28,CASSLGLAGLSYNEQFF,TGTGCCAGCAGTTTAGGGCTAGCGGGCCTCTCCTACAATGAGCAGTTCTTC